This TCR beta chain was documented in a study of cytomegalovirus exposure and HLA in healthy donors. PCR used 60 Vbeta primers and 13 Jbeta primers. This table comes from immunoSEQ multiplex PCR, and its TCRdb copy is limited to in-frame clones, with some not included. The top ten clones hold around 0.24% of a sample with 150,000 to 200,000 clones, more than 70% of them seen once. The CDR3 has 14 residues. V was cut by 3 bases and J by 9 bases, with 15 bases left in between. The germline CDR1 and CDR2 sequences are MNHEY and SMNVEV (reference sequence). The genes are TRBV27 and TRBJ2-1, with D perhaps TRBD1 (6 bases). This clonotype was sampled from a boy aged 5-17 years in good health and CMV-seronegative. Sequencing was done on a sample of PBMCs. CDR3 DNA: TGTGCCAGCAGTTTCAGGGGACGTACGAGTGAGCAGTTCTTC. It translates to CASSFRGRTSEQFF.